These 18 T cell receptor beta chains share one sample of origin, sequenced in a study of metastatic and nonmetastatic thyroid tumors. None of the patients had undergone any treatment ahead of thyroid surgery. TCRdb re-called the PCR reads via MiXCR. Here the sample spans about 20,000 clones, approximately 14% being singletons. Sequencing used blood. The source of these receptors is a female donor with papillary thyroid cancer or a benign thyroid nodule (not recorded which). Some clones in this sample may be carry-over from other donors' samples.

This clone has ten or more counts. This chain uses TRBV19 with TRBJ1-1; tentatively, D is TRBD1 (5 bases). V was trimmed by 7 bases and J by 10 bases, leaving 16 bases between them. The V gene's germline CDR1 is LNHDA and CDR2 SQIVND (reference sequence). The CDR3 has 12 amino acids. The CDR3 DNA reads TGTGCCAGTACCTACGACGGGGGAGTAGCTTTCTTT. It codes for CASTYDGGVAFF.

This clone was observed many times. V and J are TRBV30 and TRBJ1-1; D remains ambiguous. Trimming took off 1 base at V and 0 bases at J, with 9 bases between the two ends. The germline gives CDR1 GTSNPN, CDR2 SVGIG (reference sequence). The CDR3 runs 14 residues. CDR3 protein: CAWSAQGMNTEAFF. DNA for the CDR3: TGTGCCTGGAGTGCCCAAGGGATGAACACTGAAGCTTTCTTT.

This clone was seen at least ten times. The chain is built from TRBV5-1 and TRBJ2-1; the D gene is possibly TRBD2 (6 bases). V was shortened by 0 bases and J by 0 bases, with 10 bases between the two germline ends. This CDR3 has 16 residues. From germline, CDR1 is SGHRS and CDR2 YFSETQ. CDR3 bases: TGCGCCAGCAGCTTGGGGACTACAAGCTCCTACAATGAGCAGTTCTTC. Translated: CASSLGTTSSYNEQFF.

Within the sample, this clone is medium-sized. The rearrangement links TRBV28 to TRBJ2-7; weak D call: TRBD2 (6 bases). The V and J ends lost 8 bases and 3 bases respectively, with 11 bases between them. CDR1 MDHEN and CDR2 SYDVKM come from the germline V gene. This CDR3 comprises 12 residues. This chain's CDR3 is CASGPGLYEQYF. The CDR3 coding sequence is TGTGCCAGCGGTCCGGGACTCTACGAGCAGTACTTC. Together with reference TRBV28 and TRBJ2-7, the CDR3 gives the full variable domain: DVKVTQSSRYLVKRTGEKVFLECVQDMDHENMFWYRQDPGLGLRLIYFSYDVKMKEKGDIPEGYSVSREKKERFSLILESASTNQTSMYLCASGPGLYEQYFGPGTRLTVT.

This clone appeared many times. This sequence joins TRBV10-1 and TRBJ2-3; no clear D gene. The V gene lost 5 bases and the J gene lost 1 base, with 13 bases spanning the gap. Germline V lookup: CDR1 WNHNN, CDR2 SYGVQD (reference sequence). The CDR3 has 15 amino acids. As DNA, the CDR3 is TGCGCCAGCAGTCCTGGAGCAAGAGGCACAGATACGCAGTATTTT. This gives the protein CASSPGARGTDTQYF.

In its sample, this clone was seen many times. J is TRBJ2-2 and V is TRBV5-1; TRBD2 matches 13 bases. The germline gives CDR1 SGHRS, CDR2 YFSETQ. V lost 4 bases to trimming and J lost 6 bases; unmatched junction nucleotides: 3. There are 15 residues in the CDR3. CDR3 nucleotides: TGCGCCAGCAGCACACTAGCGGGAGGGCCCGGGGAGCTGTTTTTT. Protein sequence: CASSTLAGGPGELFF.

This clone has ten or more counts. The V and J genes are TRBV4-1 and TRBJ2-7; D is perhaps TRBD2 (6 bases). Trimming removed 5 bases from V and 2 bases from J, with 16 bases in between. The CDR3 sequence is 15 residues long. CDR1 and CDR2 (germline): MGHRA, YSYEKL. The CDR3: CASSEGASATYEQYF. The CDR3 nucleotides are TGCGCCAGCAGCGAAGGCGCTAGCGCCACCTACGAGCAGTACTTC.

This clone was detected many times. The chain employs TRBV27 and TRBJ1-5, with a weak D call TRBD1 (6 bases). Deletions cut 3 bases from V and 5 bases from J, with 14 bases between. Per the germline V gene, CDR1 is MNHEY and CDR2 is SMNVEV (reference sequence). This CDR3 comprises 15 residues. Here the CDR3 reads CASSFGGGPHQPQHF. CDR3 DNA sequence: TGTGCCAGCAGTTTTGGAGGGGGACCGCATCAGCCCCAGCATTTT.

On this clone: The junction differs from germline at one of its ends, possibly a read error. V usage is TRBV6-1 and J usage is TRBJ2-3; 7 bases are a match to TRBD1. This CDR3 contains 17 residues. Germline CDR1 is MNHNS and CDR2 is SASEGT. The CDR3 DNA follows: TGTGCCAGTAGTGAAATGATTTGCCAGGGGGTCACAGATACGCAGTATTTT. It translates to CASSEMICQGVTDTQYF.

As concerns this clone: Compared with germline, one end of the junction differs, possibly owing to a read error. J is TRBJ2-1 and V is TRBV11-2; TRBD2 agrees at 12 bases. The CDR3 totals 16 residues. CDR1 and CDR2 from the germline V gene are SGHAT and FQNNGV. CDR3 protein: CAISLEGTSGRNEQFF. DNA for the CDR3: TGTGCCATCAGCTTAGAGGGTACTAGCGGGAGGAATGAGCAGTTCTTC.

This clone occurred a few times. Since a much larger clone is just one base distant, this may be a read error. V and J are TRBV9 and TRBJ2-4, with 8 bases matching TRBD2. Germline CDR1 reads SGDLS; CDR2 reads YYNGEE. The CDR3 length is 15 residues. The CDR3 reads CAISGGSLAKNIQYF. The CDR3 DNA reads TGTGCCATCAGCGGGGGCAGCCTAGCCAAAAACATTCAGTACTTC. Based on the CDR3 plus reference TRBV9 and TRBJ2-4, the full variable domain is DSGVTQTPKHLITATGQRVTLRCSPRSGDLSVYWYQQSLDQGLQFLIQYYNGEERAKGNILERFSAQQFPDLHSELNLSSLELGDSALYFCAISGGSLAKNIQYFGAGTRLSVL.

The chain recombines TRBV4-3 with TRBJ1-6, with unresolved D. V lost 1 base and J lost 11, with 15 bases in between. The germline CDR1 and CDR2 sequences are LGHNA and YSLEER. This CDR3 has 15 residues. Written as DNA, the CDR3 is TGCGCCAGCAGCCAAGCGCAAGGAGACCTTCCACCCCTCCACTTT. The encoded protein is CASSQAQGDLPPLHF.

In its sample, this clone was seen a few times. The V call is TRBV19, the J call TRBJ1-1; D is possibly TRBD1 (6 bases). The CDR3 extends over 15 amino acids. The germline V gene has CDR1 LNHDA and CDR2 SQIVND (reference sequence). Trimming took off 2 bases at V and 0 bases at J, with 10 bases between the two ends. This CDR3 is CASSIPGHLNTEAFF. CDR3 coding DNA: TGTGCCAGTAGTATACCGGGACACCTGAACACTGAAGCTTTCTTT.

This clone was seen many times. The chain carries TRBV2 and TRBJ2-7, with D perhaps matching TRBD2 (6 bases). The ends were cut back, 7 bases at V and 2 bases at J, with 18 bases in the middle. Germline CDR1 and CDR2: SNHLY and FYNNEI. This CDR3 has 15 amino acids. CDR3 DNA: TGTGCCAGCATCCCGGAGGAAGTAGCGGCCTACGAGCAGTACTTC. It yields the protein CASIPEEVAAYEQYF. Based on the CDR3 plus reference TRBV2 and TRBJ2-7, the full variable domain is EPEVTQTPSHQVTQMGQEVILRCVPISNHLYFYWYRQILGQKVEFLVSFYNNEISEKSEIFDDQFSVERPDGSNFTLKIRSTKLEDSAMYFCASIPEEVAAYEQYFGPGTRLTVT.

This clone was observed many times. The chain employs TRBV7-3 and TRBJ2-7; TRBD2 might be the D (5 bases). Germline assignment: CDR1 SGHTA and CDR2 FQGTGA. V dropped 0 bases and J dropped 6 bases, with 30 bases sitting between them. The CDR3 is 20 residues long. The CDR3: CASSLTWEPDTPSLSGEQYF. The CDR3, as DNA: TGTGCCAGCAGCTTAACGTGGGAGCCCGACACTCCGTCTCTATCGGGCGAGCAGTACTTC. Complete variable domain (other parts from reference TRBV7-3 and TRBJ2-7): GAGVSQTPSNKVTEKGKYVELRCDPISGHTALYWYRQSLGQGPEFLIYFQGTGAADDSGLPNDRFFAVRPEGSVSTLKIQRTERGDSAVYLCASSLTWEPDTPSLSGEQYFGPGTRLTVT.

By share, this clone counts as medium-sized. The chain has TRBV28 and TRBJ1-1, with 7 bases lining up with TRBD1. This CDR3 contains 13 residues. Per germline, CDR1 MDHEN and CDR2 SYDVKM. Trimming removed 8 bases from V and 10 bases from J; junction bases left unmatched: 13. CDR3 loop: CASLETGSILAFF. DNA of the CDR3: TGTGCCAGCTTGGAGACAGGGAGTATTCTAGCTTTCTTT.

There are many counts of this clone. A much larger clonotype is one base distant, so this may be a read error. In the same sample, other DNA sequences code for this CDR3. V is TRBV19 and J is TRBJ2-3; D not certain. V gave up 9 bases and J gave up 6 bases, with 16 bases separating them. Germline V gene sequence: CDR1 LNHDA, CDR2 SQIVND (reference sequence). The CDR3 is 13 residues long. CDR3 region: CASSEFPWDTQYF. CDR3 sequence (DNA): TGTGCCAGCTCGGAGTTCCCGTGGGATACGCAGTATTTT.

This clone was observed at least ten times. The chain uses TRBV5-1 and TRBJ1-1, with D possibly matching TRBD1 (5 bases). The CDR3 is made up of 16 amino acids. V gave up 0 bases and J gave up 3 bases, with 15 bases separating them. Germline V gives CDR1 SGHRS, CDR2 YFSETQ. The DNA for the CDR3 is TGCGCCAGCAGCTTGGAGGATGCAGGGTCTTACACTGAAGCTTTCTTT. Translating gives CASSLEDAGSYTEAFF.